This entry lists 27 T cell receptor beta chains sequenced from one sample in a study of neurological immune-mediated disorders. TCRdb reprocessed the 5' RACE reads via MiXCR and lists one record per CDR3 protein. Here the sample spans around 27,000 distinct CDR3 sequences, 15% being singletons. Sample: PBMCs. The receptors here all came from a man between 65 and 85 years old in good health.

On this clonotype: An end of the junction does not agree with germline; a read error may underlie this. The rearrangement joins TRBV7-9 to TRBJ1-1; maybe TRBD1 (5 bases). Germline V lookup: CDR1 SEHNR, CDR2 FQNEAQ (reference sequence). The CDR3 loop spans 15 amino acids. CDR3 coding DNA: TGTGCCAGCATCCCCGGCCAGGGAGGTCAGACTGAAACTTTCTTT. Amino acid sequence: CASIPGQGGQTETFF.

This clonotype was recorded at least ten times. The chain has TRBV19 and TRBJ1-3; D is perhaps TRBD1 (5 bases). The CDR3 spans 15 residues. Germline V lookup: CDR1 LNHDA, CDR2 SQIVND (reference sequence). Trimming left V 1 base short and J 3 bases short, with 10 bases between. The CDR3 sequence: CASSIGGAYGNTIYF. The CDR3, as DNA: TGTGCCAGTAGTATAGGAGGGGCCTATGGAAACACCATATATTTT.

Many counts were recorded for this clonotype. The rearrangement links TRBV11-2 to TRBJ2-1, with a weak D call TRBD1 (8 bases). The germline V gene encodes CDR1 SGHAT and CDR2 FQNNGV. V shed 5 bases and J shed 7 bases, with 21 bases lying between them. The CDR3 has 16 amino acids. Here the CDR3 DNA reads TGTGCCAGCAGCGACACCCCCCACAGGGGGGGGAATGAGCAGTTCTTC. Protein sequence: CASSDTPHRGGNEQFF.

This clonotype came up many times. The genes are TRBV12-3 or TRBV12-4 and TRBJ1-1, with TRBD1 identical over 10 bases. CDR3 length equals 17 residues. J gave up 4 bases and V 6 bases, and 14 bases lay outside the gene matches. CDR3: CASSRNKGGQGGTEAFF. CDR3 nucleotides: TGTGCCAGCAGCCGCAATAAGGGCGGACAGGGGGGCACTGAAGCTTTCTTT.

In this sample, this clonotype turned up many times. The J gene is TRBJ2-2, the V gene TRBV6-6, with 7 bases lining up with TRBD2. The CDR3 consists of 15 residues. The germline V gene has CDR1 MNHNY and CDR2 SVGAGI (reference sequence). With 7 bases clipped from V and 0 bases from J, the junction kept 5 bases outside the gene matches. The CDR3 spells CASILSGTNTGELFF. The CDR3 DNA reads as TGTGCCAGCATTCTCAGCGGGACGAACACCGGGGAGCTGTTTTTT.

This clonotype has at least ten counts. The V call is TRBV10-3, the J call TRBJ2-7, with TRBD1 matching over 8 bases. The CDR3 runs 14 residues. V was pared by 6 bases and J by 0 bases, with 4 bases of the junction left unmatched. Germline loops: CDR1 ENHRY, CDR2 SYGVKD. CDR3 in DNA: TGTGCCATCAGGGAGGGACAGGACTCCTACGAGCAGTACTTC. Its translation: CAIREGQDSYEQYF.

The V and J genes are TRBV7-7 and TRBJ2-2, with D unclear. In germline, CDR1 is SSHAT, CDR2 FNYEAQ (reference sequence). V dropped 1 base and J dropped 6 bases, with 9 bases sitting between them. The CDR3 runs 14 residues. CDR3 sequence reads: CASSLGDRAGELFF. CDR3 DNA sequence: TGTGCCAGCAGCTTAGGCGACCGGGCCGGGGAGCTGTTTTTT.

This clonotype has at least ten counts. V gene TRBV9 combines with J gene TRBJ2-2; unclear D gene. The germline CDR1 and CDR2 sequences are SGDLS and YYNGEE. This CDR3 spans 14 amino acids. V shed 2 bases and J shed 2 bases, with 7 bases lying between them. CDR3 sequence reads: CASSVAPNTGELFF. As DNA, the CDR3 is TGTGCCAGCAGCGTTGCCCCTAACACCGGGGAGCTGTTTTTT. The complete variable domain, with remaining parts taken from reference TRBV9 and TRBJ2-2, reads DSGVTQTPKHLITATGQRVTLRCSPRSGDLSVYWYQQSLDQGLQFLIQYYNGEERAKGNILERFSAQQFPDLHSELNLSSLELGDSALYFCASSVAPNTGELFFGEGSRLTVL.

Many counts were recorded for this clonotype. The CDR3 DNA is TGCAGCGTTGAAGATCGACAGGGGATTCCTCAAGAGACCCAGTACTTC. Translated: CSVEDRQGIPQETQYF. The chain employs TRBV29-1 and TRBJ2-5, with 8 bases aligning to TRBD1. The length of the CDR3 is 16 residues. Per germline, CDR1 SQVTM and CDR2 ANQGSEA. Trimming cost V 0 bases and J 2 bases; bases outside gene matches: 8.

This clonotype appeared many times. The gene calls are TRBV5-1 and TRBJ1-5, with D possibly being TRBD1 (5 bases). Germline lookup yields CDR1 SGHRS and CDR2 YFSETQ. This CDR3 has 15 residues. V dropped 0 bases and J dropped 4 bases, with 11 bases sitting between them. DNA for the CDR3: TGCGCCAGCAGCTTGGGAGGGCAGGGAAATCAGCCCCAGCATTTT. Its protein product is CASSLGGQGNQPQHF.

This clonotype was detected many times. CDR3 sequence reads: CASTTSSYNSPLHF. The DNA of the CDR3 is TGTGCCAGTACTACCAGCTCCTATAATTCACCCCTCCACTTT. The V and J genes are TRBV19 and TRBJ1-6, with D unclear. This CDR3 has 14 residues. Germline V gene lookup returns CDR1 LNHDA and CDR2 SQIVND (reference sequence). The V gene lost 7 bases and the J gene lost 0 bases, with 7 bases spanning the gap.

This clonotype was seen repeatedly, ten times or more. The genes are TRBV20-1 and TRBJ1-6, with D possibly TRBD1 on 6 matching bases. Germline lookup yields CDR1 DFQATT and CDR2 SNEGSKA (reference sequence). The V gene lost 5 bases and the J gene lost 8 bases, with 13 bases spanning the gap. The CDR3 is 13 amino acids. The CDR3 spells CSASDRRDSPLHF. The CDR3 DNA sequence: TGCAGTGCTTCTGACAGGAGGGATTCACCCCTCCACTTT.

CDR3 nucleotide sequence: TGTGCCAGCAGCCAACCAGCGGGAGGGCCGGGCGGGGAGCTGTTTTTT. Translated: CASSQPAGGPGGELFF. The chain links TRBV4-2 to TRBJ2-2, with TRBD2 matching 10 bases. V was clipped by 2 bases and J by 7 bases; unmatched bases: 7. The CDR3 is made up of 16 amino acids. CDR1 is LGHNA, CDR2 YNFKEQ, per germline.

This clonotype was observed at least ten times. The gene calls are TRBV5-1 and TRBJ2-5; weak D call: TRBD1 (5 bases). CDR1 and CDR2 from the germline V gene are SGHRS and YFSETQ. CDR3 size: 15 residues. The V end lost 0 bases, the J end lost 2 bases, and 11 bases lay between the germline ends. For the CDR3, the DNA is TGCGCCAGCAGCTTGGAGAGGCAGGGACAAGAGACCCAGTACTTC. Translating it yields CASSLERQGQETQYF. Full variable domain (outside the CDR3, taken from reference TRBV5-1 and TRBJ2-5): KAGVTQTPRYLIKTRGQQVTLSCSPISGHRSVSWYQQTPGQGLQFLFEYFSETQRNKGNFPGRFSGRQFSNSRSEMNVSTLELGDSALYLCASSLERQGQETQYFGPGTRLLVL.

The sample holds many counts of this clonotype. The rearrangement uses TRBV6-2 or TRBV6-3 and TRBJ2-3, with D maybe TRBD1 (6 bases). Trimming removed 4 bases at V and 2 bases at J, with 16 bases between. The CDR3 runs to 16 residues. Germline V gene data show CDR1 as MNHEY and CDR2 as SVGEGT. The chain's CDR3 is CASSSIRGTDTDTQYF. CDR3 coding DNA: TGTGCCAGCAGTTCGATCAGGGGCACTGACACAGATACGCAGTATTTT.

Of note for this clonotype: The germline gene is not matched at one end of the junction; a read error may be the cause. The chain is built from TRBV18 and TRBJ2-1; TRBD2 might be the D (6 bases). In germline, CDR1 is KGHSH, CDR2 LQKENI. This CDR3 comprises 12 residues. The CDR3 nucleotides read TGTGCCAGCTCACCAGCCGACCGCCCGGGGGTCTTC. Protein sequence: CASSPADRPGVF.

As concerns this clonotype: Given a much more abundant clone one base away, this may be a read error. The genes are TRBV6-1 and TRBJ2-5; the D gene is possibly TRBD2 (6 bases). Germline CDR1 MNHNS, CDR2 SASEGT. V lost 2 bases to trimming and J lost 4 bases, with 11 bases between them. CDR3 size: 14 residues. CDR3 bases: TGTGCCAGCAGTGAATGGGACTCCCGAGAGACCCAGTACTTC. Protein: CASSEWDSRETQYF.

This clonotype appeared many times. This chain uses TRBV5-1 with TRBJ1-5; D is undetermined. The germline CDR1 and CDR2 sequences are SGHRS and YFSETQ. V shed 0 bases and J shed 2 bases, with 9 bases lying between them. The CDR3 has 15 amino acids. This CDR3 is CASSLGQSRNQPQHF. The CDR3 bases are TGCGCCAGCAGCTTGGGCCAGTCTCGCAATCAGCCCCAGCATTTT.

This clonotype was detected ten times or more. CDR3 sequence reads: CATSDSPRTGGGLEQYF. In DNA, the CDR3 is TGTGCCACCAGTGACTCGCCCCGGACAGGGGGGGGTCTCGAGCAGTACTTC. This chain links TRBV24-1 with TRBJ2-7, with 10 bases fitting TRBD1. With V trimmed by 4 bases and J by 6 bases, 14 bases remained unmatched. CDR1 and CDR2 from the germline V gene are KGHDR and SFDVKD. CDR3 length: 17 amino acids.

To note about this clonotype: One base away lies a much larger clone, so this may be a sequencing read error. The chain carries TRBV6-2 or TRBV6-3 and TRBJ2-3; 8 nucleotides match TRBD1. Germline CDR1 MNHEY, CDR2 SVGEGT. V lost 2 bases, J lost 2 bases, and 15 bases stayed unmatched. This CDR3 spans 19 amino acids. This chain's CDR3 is CASSYLSRGRLGDTDTQYF. CDR3 coding DNA: TGTGCCAGCAGTTACCTGTCCAGGGGGCGCTTGGGGGACACAGATACGCAGTATTTT.

This clonotype was observed at least ten times. The V and J genes are TRBV7-6 and TRBJ2-1; weak D call: TRBD1 (6 bases). Trimming pared 5 bases from V and 9 bases from J, leaving 14 bases between. Looked up from germline, CDR1 is SGHVS and CDR2 is FNYEAQ. The CDR3 loop spans 13 amino acids. Written as DNA, the CDR3 is TGTGCCAGCAGCCGCTTGGGGGCCGTTGAGCAGTTCTTC. This sequence encodes CASSRLGAVEQFF.

This clonotype occurred many times. The chain has TRBV24-1 and TRBJ2-7, with TRBD1 matching over 9 bases. The CDR3 is made up of 15 amino acids. Germline V gives CDR1 KGHDR, CDR2 SFDVKD. V gave up 2 bases and J gave up 2 bases; unmatched junction bases: 3. The CDR3, as DNA: TGTGCCACCAGTGATTCCCGACAGGGGGCCTACGAGCAGTACTTC. Translation: CATSDSRQGAYEQYF.

The chain employs TRBV5-4 and TRBJ2-3; 7 positions agree with TRBD1. This CDR3 has 15 residues. Losses at the gene ends were 10 bases for V and 0 bases for J; bases not matched to a gene: 11. The germline gives CDR1 SGHNT, CDR2 YYREEE (reference sequence). The CDR3 region has the DNA TGTGCCGCCTCCCCCGAGACAGGGAGCACAGATACGCAGTATTTT. Translation: CAASPETGSTDTQYF.

The gene calls are TRBV5-1 and TRBJ2-5, with 9 nucleotides matching TRBD2. The V gene's germline CDR1 is SGHRS and CDR2 YFSETQ. The CDR3 covers 15 residues. V shed 0 bases and J 5 bases; nucleotides not matched to a gene: 5. CDR3 loop: CASSLGGRAPETQYF. The DNA for the CDR3 is TGCGCCAGCAGCTTGGGCGGGAGGGCCCCCGAGACCCAGTACTTC.

This clonotype has at least ten counts. This sequence joins TRBV7-9 and TRBJ2-1; D gene unclear. Trimming removed 4 bases at V and 4 bases at J, with 11 bases between. This CDR3 contains 14 residues. CDR1 and CDR2 from the germline V gene are SEHNR and FQNEAQ (reference sequence). The CDR3 here is CASSWGRPYNEQFF. The DNA for the CDR3 is TGTGCCAGCAGCTGGGGAAGGCCGTACAATGAGCAGTTCTTC.

This clonotype appeared many times. J is TRBJ2-1 and V is TRBV24-1, with 10 bases identical to TRBD1. Trimming at V came to 7 bases and at J to 7 bases, leaving 9 bases not matched to a gene. Germline values: CDR1 KGHDR, CDR2 SFDVKD. This CDR3 has 15 residues. Here the CDR3 DNA reads TGTGCCACCAGCCCGATGACAGGGGGCTCTAATGAGCAGTTCTTC. It translates to CATSPMTGGSNEQFF.

As DNA, the CDR3 is TGTGCCAGCAGCCAAGTCGGTACAGATACGCAGTATTTT. Its protein product is CASSQVGTDTQYF. The rearrangement joins TRBV14 to TRBJ2-3, with D unclear. V gave up 1 base and J gave up 3 bases, with 5 bases separating them. This CDR3 contains 13 residues. The germline gives CDR1 SGHDN, CDR2 FVKESK.